This T cell receptor beta chain was captured by sequencing in a study of blood T cells in healthy people across ages. General observations from the study: More naive CD4+ cells and higher diversity were found in long-lived than in aged donors.

The CDR3 totals 14 residues. V was clipped by 1 base and J by 8 bases, with 13 bases between them. The germline V gene has CDR1 SNHLY and CDR2 FYNNEI. The table lists this clonotype with many counts. Its target is unknown. A second PCR, run for about 7 to 11 cycles, used a sample-barcoded 5' primer plus a J-beta primer mix. MiXCR, run by TCRdb on the 5' RACE reads, gives a single entry per CDR3 protein. Here the sample spans 650,000 to 1,000,000 distinct CDR3 sequences, under 40% being singletons. Specimen: blood. This receptor was taken from a man younger than 35 in good health. The chain couples TRBV2 to TRBJ2-3, with D possibly TRBD1 on 5 matching bases. CDR3 protein: CASSEEQGSVTQYF. As DNA, the CDR3 is TGTGCCAGCAGTGAAGAGCAGGGCTCGGTTACGCAGTATTTT.